This passage covers 5 T cell receptor beta chains from one sample sequenced in a study of cytotoxic CD8 clonotypes in ibrutinib-treated CLL. The repertoire was sequenced with immunoSEQ multiplex PCR; TCRdb's copy has only in-frame clones and lacks some. The sample comprises 200,000 to 250,000 clones, 75% to 85% of which are singletons, and about an eighth rests with the top ten. The material was PBMCs, obtained after 12 months of ibrutinib treatment. The receptors were gathered from a human donor with chronic lymphocytic leukemia.

The rearrangement joins TRBV4-1 to TRBJ1-4; the match to TRBD1 covers 8 bases. The CDR3 is made up of 15 amino acids. Germline V gene data show CDR1 as MGHRA and CDR2 as YSYEKL. With 3 bases clipped from V and 7 bases from J, the junction kept 7 bases outside the gene matches. This chain's CDR3 is CASSHLQGDGEKLFF. The CDR3 coding sequence is TGCGCCAGCAGCCACCTACAGGGGGATGGTGAAAAACTGTTTTTT.

The rearrangement links TRBV5-1 to TRBJ2-3; a possible D gene is TRBD1 (6 bases). The CDR3 sequence is 15 residues long. CDR1 and CDR2 (germline): SGHRS, YFSETQ. The V and J ends lost 5 bases and 1 base respectively, with 14 bases between them. The CDR3 loop is CASSTQGFGTDTQYF. As DNA, the CDR3 is TGCGCCAGCAGTACTCAGGGGTTCGGCACAGATACGCAGTATTTT.

The V and J genes are TRBV7-8 and TRBJ1-5, with D unclear. Deletions cut 4 bases from V and 6 bases from J, with 10 bases between. This CDR3 has 13 residues. Germline CDR1 reads SGHVS; CDR2 reads FQNEAQ. The CDR3 sequence is CASSSQEGQPQHF. CDR3 bases: TGTGCCAGCAGCTCGCAGGAAGGTCAGCCCCAGCATTTT.

This clone has a single count. The J gene is TRBJ2-6, the V gene TRBV7-3; D remains ambiguous. This CDR3 region has 17 residues. CDR1 is SGHTA, CDR2 FQGTGA, per germline. V was trimmed by 2 bases and J by 0 bases, leaving 11 bases between them. The CDR3 region is CASSLGGGNSGANVLTF. DNA of the CDR3: TGTGCCAGCAGCTTAGGTGGCGGAAACTCTGGGGCCAACGTCCTGACTTTC.

The chain is built from TRBV10-3 and TRBJ2-7; D call uncertain. V was shortened by 9 bases and J by 4 bases, with 16 bases between the two germline ends. The germline V gene has CDR1 ENHRY and CDR2 SYGVKD. The CDR3 covers 13 residues. CDR3 sequence reads: CAMGAGKEYEQYF. The CDR3 DNA is TGTGCCATGGGTGCCGGAAAAGAATACGAGCAGTACTTC.